The entry below gives a single T cell receptor (beta chain) sequence along with its context. This CDR3 has 12 amino acids. Germline V lookup: CDR1 SGDLS, CDR2 YYNGEE. Trimming cost V 0 bases and J 12 bases, with 11 bases left between them. This entry comes from a study of T cells in Graves' hyperthyroidism and ophthalmopathy. Exclusion of a patient resulted from uncontrolled infection, other autoimmune disease, pregnancy or lactation. Researchers amplified the TCR beta CDR3 regions from RNA transcripts. The HTBI primer set was used in a first-round RT-PCR of the TCR CDR3. MiXCR, run by TCRdb on the multiplex PCR reads, gives a single entry per CDR3 protein. There are over 400,000 distinct CDR3 sequences in the sample; about 14% occur only once, and about 13% lies in the top ten.

This clonotype originated in a man younger than 30 with Graves' ophthalmopathy. The J gene is TRBJ2-3, the V gene TRBV9, with a weak D call TRBD2 (6 bases). The sample consisted of blood. CDR3 loop: CASSVAGGTQYF. In nucleotides, the CDR3 is TGTGCCAGCAGCGTAGCTGGCGGGACTCAGTATTTT. The full variable domain, with the rest looked up from reference TRBV9 and TRBJ2-3, is DSGVTQTPKHLITATGQRVTLRCSPRSGDLSVYWYQQSLDQGLQFLIQYYNGEERAKGNILERFSAQQFPDLHSELNLSSLELGDSALYFCASSVAGGTQYFGPGTRLTVL.